This TCR beta chain was retrieved from a study of blood T cell repertoires in COVID-19. The CDR3 consists of 12 residues. Trimming cost V 4 bases and J 6 bases, with 11 bases left between them. Produced via immunoSEQ multiplex PCR; TCRdb's table is partial and in-frame only. The sample has about 99,000 clones, more than 75% seen once. The source material was peripheral blood. This clonotype originated in a human donor in a cohort sampled during active COVID-19. The J gene is TRBJ2-7, the V gene TRBV5-3, with D possibly being TRBD1 (5 bases). TRBV5-3 is reported as an ORF; its role is uncertain. The CDR3, as DNA: TGTGCCAGAAGCCGCAGGGCTTGCGAGCAGTACTTC. Translated: CARSRRACEQYF.